The clone carrying this T cell receptor (beta chain) was picked up one time. The entry originates in a study of blood T cell repertoires in COVID-19. Overall study: Italy, Spain and the United States were the sources of the convalescent and acute COVID-19 samples. Nucleic acid was either cDNA or gDNA, and it came from T cells, B-cell-depleted T cells, or PBMCs.

The germline CDR1 and CDR2 sequences are ENHRY and SYGVKD. The CDR3 spans 14 residues. Trimming cost V 3 bases and J 4 bases, with 9 bases left between them. Authors' data handling: Reference gene primer amplification yielded estimated nucleated cell counts. Some clones are missing from TCRdb's copy, which holds only in-frame ones; the method was immunoSEQ multiplex PCR. V and J calls and clone size are copied from that table; D and trimming were computed from the DNA. The sample holds about 75,000 clones, 80% to 95% seen once. The sample consisted of peripheral blood. V and J are TRBV10-3 and TRBJ1-4; D gene unclear. The receptor's source is a human donor in a cohort sampled during active COVID-19. The CDR3 DNA sequence: TGTGCCATCAGTGACTCCCAGGATAATGAAAAACTGTTTTTT. It yields the protein CAISDSQDNEKLFF.